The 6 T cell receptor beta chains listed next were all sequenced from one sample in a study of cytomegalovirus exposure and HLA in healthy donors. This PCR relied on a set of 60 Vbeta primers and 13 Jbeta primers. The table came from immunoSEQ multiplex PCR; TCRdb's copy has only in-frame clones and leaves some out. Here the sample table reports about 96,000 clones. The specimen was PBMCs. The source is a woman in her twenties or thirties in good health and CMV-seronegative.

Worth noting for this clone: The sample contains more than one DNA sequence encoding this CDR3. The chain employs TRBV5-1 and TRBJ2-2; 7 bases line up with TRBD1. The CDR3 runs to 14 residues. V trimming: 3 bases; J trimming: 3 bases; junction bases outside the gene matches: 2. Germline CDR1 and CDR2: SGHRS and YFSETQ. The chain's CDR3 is CASSSGQDTGELFF. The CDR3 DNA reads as TGCGCCAGCAGCTCAGGACAGGACACCGGGGAGCTGTTTTTT.

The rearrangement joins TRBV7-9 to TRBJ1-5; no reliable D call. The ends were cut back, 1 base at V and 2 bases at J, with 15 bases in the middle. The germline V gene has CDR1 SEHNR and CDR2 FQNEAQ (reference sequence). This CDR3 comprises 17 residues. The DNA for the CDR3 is TGTGCCAGCAGCTTAGTTGGTAGGGAGGATCGCAATCAGCCCCAGCATTTT. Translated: CASSLVGREDRNQPQHF.

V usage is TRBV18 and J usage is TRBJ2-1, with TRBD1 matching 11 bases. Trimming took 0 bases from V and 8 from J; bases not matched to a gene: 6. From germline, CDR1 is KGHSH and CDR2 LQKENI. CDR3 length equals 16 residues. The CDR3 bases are TGTGCCAGCTCACCACCGGAAGGACAGGGGGCCTATGAGCAGTTCTTC. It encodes CASSPPEGQGAYEQFF.

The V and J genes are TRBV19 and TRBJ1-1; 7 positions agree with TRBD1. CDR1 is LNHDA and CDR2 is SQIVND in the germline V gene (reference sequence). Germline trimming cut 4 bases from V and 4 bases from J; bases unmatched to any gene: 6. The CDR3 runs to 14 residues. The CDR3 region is CASSTNPGGTEAFF. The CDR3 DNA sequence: TGTGCCAGTAGTACAAACCCAGGGGGCACTGAAGCTTTCTTT.

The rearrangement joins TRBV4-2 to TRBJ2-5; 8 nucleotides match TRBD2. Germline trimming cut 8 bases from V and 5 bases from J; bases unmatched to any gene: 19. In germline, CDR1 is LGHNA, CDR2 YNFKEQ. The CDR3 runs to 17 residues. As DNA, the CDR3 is TGTGCCAGCGAACGGGGGGGCCTGACAGGCCTTGGGGAGACCCAGTACTTC. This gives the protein CASERGGLTGLGETQYF.

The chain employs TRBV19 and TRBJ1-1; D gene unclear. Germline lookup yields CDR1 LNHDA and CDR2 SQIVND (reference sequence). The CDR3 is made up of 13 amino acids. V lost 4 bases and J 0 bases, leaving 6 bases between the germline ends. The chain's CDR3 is CASSNYMNTEAFF. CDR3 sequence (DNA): TGTGCCAGTAGTAACTACATGAACACTGAAGCTTTCTTT.